This entry lists 10 T cell receptor beta chains sequenced from one sample in a study of T cell changes during pregnancy in multiple sclerosis. Clones were sequenced by immunoSEQ multiplex PCR, and TCRdb holds only the in-frame ones, with some missing. The table includes about 46,000 clones, about 90% detected once. This sample comprised CD8+ T cells from peripheral blood mononuclear cells, obtained after pregnancy. Receptors originate from a female donor with multiple sclerosis, enrolled in a pregnancy study.

The chain is built from TRBV7-2 and TRBJ1-1; D remains ambiguous. V shed 1 base and J shed 1 base, with 13 bases lying between them. Per the germline V gene, CDR1 is SGHTA and CDR2 is FQGNSA. The CDR3 extends over 16 amino acids. In DNA, the CDR3 is TGTGCCAGCAGCTTAGAGGCAAACCGAGGGAACACTGAAGCTTTCTTT. Amino acids: CASSLEANRGNTEAFF.

CDR3 DNA sequence: TGTGCCAGCAGCTCGGGACAGGCGAGCAATCAGCCCCAGCATTTT. Its translation is CASSSGQASNQPQHF. The rearrangement uses TRBV5-8 and TRBJ1-5, with 8 bases that match TRBD1. Germline CDR1 reads SGHTS; CDR2 reads YDEGEE. Trimming at V came to 3 bases and at J to 1 base, leaving 3 bases not matched to a gene. CDR3 length: 15 residues. The full variable domain, with the rest looked up from reference TRBV5-8 and TRBJ1-5, is EAGVTQSPTHLIKTRGQQATLRCSPISGHTSVYWYQQALGLGLQFLLWYDEGEERNRGNFPPRFSGRQFPNYSSELNVNALELEDSALYLCASSSGQASNQPQHFGDGTRLSIL.

The chain uses TRBV6-6 and TRBJ2-1; 9 bases agree with TRBD2. In germline, CDR1 is MNHNY, CDR2 SVGAGI (reference sequence). The length of the CDR3 is 14 residues. V dropped 7 bases and J dropped 7; count of bases not matched to a gene: 8. CDR3 residues: CASTSAGGPNEQFF. In DNA, the CDR3 is TGTGCCAGCACCTCCGCGGGGGGGCCGAATGAGCAGTTCTTC.

The rearrangement uses TRBV5-6 and TRBJ2-5; D possibly corresponds to TRBD1 (5 bases). Germline CDR1 is SGHDT and CDR2 is YYEEEE. Trimming left V 0 bases short and J 2 bases short, with 14 bases between. This CDR3 comprises 16 residues. CDR3 nucleotides: TGTGCCAGCAGCTTGGCCCAGGACCCAGGGCAAGAGACCCAGTACTTC. As protein: CASSLAQDPGQETQYF.

This clone was picked up a small number of times. V gene TRBV6-4 combines with J gene TRBJ2-6, with 11 bases lining up with TRBD1. This CDR3 region has 16 residues. Germline trimming cut 4 bases from V and 2 bases from J; bases unmatched to any gene: 1. Looked up from germline, CDR1 is MRHNA and CDR2 is SNTAGT. CDR3 bases: TGTGCCAGCAGTGGGACAGGGGGCGCTGGGGCCAACGTCCTGACTTTC. Amino acids: CASSGTGGAGANVLTF.

The V and J genes are TRBV30 and TRBJ1-1; weak D call: TRBD1 (6 bases). From germline, CDR1 is GTSNPN and CDR2 SVGIG (reference sequence). The CDR3 length is 12 residues. Trimming cost V 1 base and J 8 bases, with 11 bases left between them. The CDR3 protein is CAWSATGYEAFF. CDR3 bases: TGTGCCTGGAGTGCGACAGGTTACGAAGCTTTCTTT.

This clone was observed a handful of times. The genes are TRBV5-1 and TRBJ1-5; 8 nucleotides line up with TRBD1. This CDR3 comprises 15 residues. The V and J ends lost 0 bases and 4 bases, in that order; junction bases with no gene match: 3. Germline CDR1 reads SGHRS; CDR2 reads YFSETQ. CDR3: CASSLGTGKNQPQHF. The CDR3 bases are TGCGCCAGCAGCTTGGGGACAGGGAAAAATCAGCCCCAGCATTTT.

The gene calls are TRBV6-4 and TRBJ2-2; D possibly corresponds to TRBD2 (7 bases). The ends were cut back, 3 bases at V and 2 bases at J, with 10 bases in the middle. CDR1 and CDR2 from the germline V gene are MRHNA and SNTAGT. This CDR3 has 15 residues. CDR3 bases: TGTGCCAGCAGTGAAGGGGGGGAAAACACCGGGGAGCTGTTTTTT. Translation gives CASSEGGENTGELFF.

As DNA, the CDR3 is TGCGCCAGCAGCCACGGGAGCACAGATACGCAGTATTTT. This translates into CASSHGSTDTQYF. The chain recombines TRBV4-1 with TRBJ2-3; D remains unclear. V gave up 3 bases and J gave up 0 bases, with 4 bases separating them. Germline V lookup: CDR1 MGHRA, CDR2 YSYEKL. The CDR3 consists of 13 residues.

This clone showed up just once. The rearrangement joins TRBV4-1 to TRBJ1-2; 7 nucleotides match TRBD1. V trimming: 0 bases; J trimming: 4 bases; junction bases outside the gene matches: 8. The germline gives CDR1 MGHRA, CDR2 YSYEKL. This CDR3 region has 16 residues. CDR3 protein: CASSQDDRESIYGYTF. The CDR3 DNA reads as TGCGCCAGCAGCCAAGACGACAGGGAGAGTATCTATGGCTACACCTTC.